Below are 14 T cell receptor beta chains sequenced from a single sample in a study of graft-versus-host responses after intestinal transplantation. Sequenced by immunoSEQ multiplex PCR; TCRdb stores in-frame clones only, minus some. The repertoire consists of roughly 120,000 clones, with 75% to 95% occurring once and the leading ten covering about 0.18%. These receptors have no identified antigens. The source was unstimulated CD4+ T cells sorted from spleen or lymph node cells, collected before intestinal transplant. These receptors originate from a human donor who received an intestinal transplant.

This clone has a handful of counts. The rearrangement links TRBV5-5 to TRBJ2-2; TRBD1 agrees at 9 bases. V was pared by 4 bases and J by 4 bases, with 2 bases of the junction left unmatched. The CDR3 has 14 residues. Looked up from germline, CDR1 is SGHKS and CDR2 is YYEKEE (reference sequence). The CDR3, as DNA: TGTGCCAGCAGCGAGGGACAGGGCACCGGGGAGCTGTTTTTT. Translating gives CASSEGQGTGELFF.

The chain carries TRBV18 and TRBJ2-5; TRBD2 matches 8 bases. In germline, CDR1 is KGHSH, CDR2 LQKENI. CDR3 length equals 14 residues. Unmatched junction bases numbered 3, after V lost 3 bases and J lost 3 bases. This CDR3 is CASSPPGLEETQYF. The CDR3 DNA follows: TGTGCCAGCTCACCTCCGGGACTAGAAGAGACCCAGTACTTC.

This clone was found once. V usage is TRBV28 and J usage is TRBJ1-4; D not certain. The CDR3 is 14 residues long. CDR1 MDHEN and CDR2 SYDVKM come from the germline V gene. The V end lost 7 bases, the J end lost 7 bases, and 16 bases lay between the germline ends. CDR3 in amino acids: CASTRPLPGEKLFF. CDR3 DNA: TGTGCCAGCACCCGACCCCTGCCGGGTGAAAAACTGTTTTTT.

The chain joins TRBV5-1 to TRBJ2-5, with no clear D. The ends were cut back, 3 bases at V and 1 base at J, with 10 bases in the middle. This CDR3 has 14 amino acids. CDR1 SGHRS and CDR2 YFSETQ come from the germline V gene. This CDR3 is CASSWAVSQETQYF. The CDR3 DNA reads as TGCGCCAGCAGCTGGGCCGTTAGCCAAGAGACCCAGTACTTC.

Comment on this clone: One end of the junction fails to match germline, which may point to a read error. The chain is built from TRBV10-3 and TRBJ2-1; TRBD2 matches 7 bases. This CDR3 has 13 residues. Per the germline V gene, CDR1 is ENHRY and CDR2 is SYGVKD. The CDR3 here is CAISESTSHEQFF. The CDR3 coding sequence is TGTGCCATCAGTGAGTCGACTAGCCATGAACAGTTCTTC.

The rearrangement links TRBV6-1 to TRBJ1-3, with D possibly TRBD1 on 5 matching bases. CDR3 length: 13 residues. The germline gives CDR1 MNHNS, CDR2 SASEGT. V was cut by 6 bases and J by 2 bases, with 8 bases left in between. CDR3 protein: CASRATAGNTIYF. The CDR3 DNA sequence: TGTGCCAGCAGAGCGACAGCTGGAAACACCATATATTTT.

V and J are TRBV7-6 and TRBJ2-1; maybe TRBD2 (6 bases). The length of the CDR3 is 14 residues. CDR1 is SGHVS, CDR2 FNYEAQ, per germline. V shed 5 bases and J shed 9 bases, with 17 bases lying between them. This CDR3 reads CASSATAGLTEQFF. DNA for the CDR3: TGTGCCAGCAGCGCTACAGCGGGCCTCACTGAGCAGTTCTTC.

Here the CDR3 reads CASSSLDSEQYF. The CDR3 nucleotides read TGTGCCAGCAGTTCCTTAGACAGTGAGCAGTACTTC. The gene calls are TRBV28 and TRBJ2-7, with a possible D match to TRBD1 (5 bases). The germline gives CDR1 MDHEN, CDR2 SYDVKM. The CDR3 has 12 amino acids. Trimming removed 4 bases at V and 7 bases at J, with 11 bases between.

The table lists this clone with a few counts. This chain connects TRBV19 to TRBJ2-7, with 12 nucleotides matching TRBD2. V lost 1 base and J lost 4; bases outside the gene matches: 8. Germline CDR1 LNHDA, CDR2 SQIVND (reference sequence). The CDR3 covers 17 residues. The CDR3 is CASSIGGLAGGPYEQYF. Written as DNA, the CDR3 is TGTGCCAGTAGTATAGGAGGTCTAGCGGGAGGGCCGTACGAGCAGTACTTC.

The CDR3, as DNA: TGTGCCAGCTCGGAGACAGGTCGTAATGAAAAACTGTTTTTT. It encodes CASSETGRNEKLFF. The chain has TRBV18 and TRBJ1-4; possibly TRBD1 for D (6 bases). This CDR3 contains 14 residues. V lost 6 bases to trimming and J lost 4 bases, with 12 bases between them. Germline lookup yields CDR1 KGHSH and CDR2 LQKENI.

J is TRBJ1-2 and V is TRBV5-4; 10 bases are a match to TRBD1. Germline trimming cut 1 base from V and 5 bases from J; bases unmatched to any gene: 2. Germline CDR1 SGHNT, CDR2 YYREEE (reference sequence). The CDR3 totals 14 residues. CDR3 protein: CASSLLGQGYGYTF. The DNA of the CDR3 is TGTGCCAGCAGCTTGCTGGGACAGGGGTATGGCTACACCTTC. Full variable domain (remainder filled in from reference TRBV5-4 and TRBJ1-2): ETGVTQSPTHLIKTRGQQVTLRCSSQSGHNTVSWYQQALGQGPQFIFQYYREEENGRGNFPPRFSGLQFPNYSSELNVNALELDDSALYLCASSLLGQGYGYTFGSGTRLTVV.

This clone has a handful of counts. This chain uses TRBV6-5 with TRBJ1-2, with D tentatively TRBD1 (5 bases). V dropped 0 bases and J dropped 7 bases, with 15 bases sitting between them. The germline gives CDR1 MNHEY, CDR2 SVGAGI. The CDR3 has 15 residues. For the CDR3, the DNA is TGTGCCAGCAGTTACTCCCTTCTAGGGAGGGGTGGCTACACCTTC. It specifies CASSYSLLGRGGYTF.

The V and J genes are TRBV19 and TRBJ2-2; D gene ambiguous. The CDR3 is made up of 12 amino acids. The germline V gene encodes CDR1 LNHDA and CDR2 SQIVND (reference sequence). The V end was cut by 6 bases, the J end by 6 bases, with 8 bases between. This CDR3 is CASRPQAGELFF. CDR3 DNA: TGTGCCAGTAGACCGCAGGCCGGGGAGCTGTTTTTT.

This clone showed up just a few times. In the same sample, other DNA sequences code for this CDR3. The rearrangement joins TRBV6-6 to TRBJ1-1; 7 positions match TRBD1. The CDR3 is 13 amino acids. CDR1 MNHNY and CDR2 SVGAGI come from the germline V gene (reference sequence). Unmatched junction bases numbered 2, after V lost 6 bases and J lost 1 base. The CDR3 nucleotides are TGTGCCAGCAGCTACAGGGGGAACACTGAAGCTTTCTTT. It yields the protein CASSYRGNTEAFF.